The 29 T cell receptor beta chains below come from one sample, sequenced in a study of T cells in Graves' hyperthyroidism and ophthalmopathy. Researchers amplified the TCR beta CDR3 regions from RNA transcripts. RT-PCR in the first round (using the HTBI primer set) targeted the TCR CDR3. TCRdb redid the calling of the multiplex PCR reads with MiXCR, one entry per CDR3 protein. The sample includes approximately 740,000 distinct CDR3 sequences, around 13% seen only once; the top ten take 10% to 13%. What was sequenced was blood. Receptors originate from a woman younger than 35 with Graves' hyperthyroidism.

The sample holds many counts of this clonotype. This sequence joins TRBV11-1 and TRBJ2-1, with 9 bases identical to TRBD2. Germline CDR1 reads SGHAT; CDR2 reads FQDESV (reference sequence). This CDR3 is 15 amino acids long. V lost 4 bases, J lost 8 bases, and 9 bases stayed unmatched. CDR3 region: CASSSKHSGSYEQFF. The DNA of the CDR3 is TGTGCCAGCAGCTCAAAACATAGCGGGAGCTATGAGCAGTTCTTC.

V is TRBV30 and J is TRBJ2-5; no reliable D call. V lost 2 bases to trimming and J lost 5 bases, with 18 bases between them. The CDR3 totals 15 residues. Looked up from germline, CDR1 is GTSNPN and CDR2 is SVGIG (reference sequence). The CDR3 nucleotides read TGTGCCTGGAGTCGATGGGCCCCTGAGGCGGAGACCCAGTACTTC. Protein: CAWSRWAPEAETQYF.

The chain carries TRBV30 and TRBJ2-3, with D perhaps matching TRBD1 (7 bases). CDR1 and CDR2 from the germline V gene are GTSNPN and SVGIG (reference sequence). The CDR3 runs 14 residues. Trimming stripped 0 bases from V and 4 bases from J, with 11 bases between. The CDR3 here is CAWSVLRGADTQYF. The CDR3 nucleotides read TGTGCCTGGAGTGTACTCAGGGGGGCAGATACGCAGTATTTT.

This clonotype has at least ten counts. This chain links TRBV28 with TRBJ1-6, with D maybe TRBD1 (6 bases). The germline V gene has CDR1 MDHEN and CDR2 SYDVKM. The CDR3 has 16 residues. V lost 2 bases to trimming and J lost 7 bases, with 15 bases between them. The DNA of the CDR3 is TGTGCCAGCAGTTTAGAGTGGGGGGCGGGGAATTCACCCCTCCACTTT. It codes for CASSLEWGAGNSPLHF.

This clonotype showed up many times. J is TRBJ1-4 and V is TRBV6-1; the match to TRBD1 covers 8 bases. The CDR3 has 15 amino acids. V dropped 6 bases and J dropped 8; count of bases not matched to a gene: 11. CDR1 is MNHNS and CDR2 is SASEGT in the germline V gene. CDR3 amino acids: CASRPPDRGGEKLFF. CDR3 in DNA: TGTGCCAGCAGGCCTCCCGACAGGGGAGGCGAAAAACTGTTTTTT.

This clonotype was picked up many times. The chain has TRBV7-9 and TRBJ2-7; tentatively, D is TRBD1 (6 bases). The CDR3 consists of 14 residues. In germline, CDR1 is SEHNR, CDR2 FQNEAQ (reference sequence). Trimming stripped 6 bases from V and 5 bases from J, with 17 bases between. CDR3 nucleotide sequence: TGTGCCAGCAGTGAGAACAGGGATATGGACGAGCAGTACTTC. This codes for CASSENRDMDEQYF.

V usage is TRBV20-1 and J usage is TRBJ2-1, with TRBD2 matching over 9 bases. Germline-derived CDR1 and CDR2 are DFQATT and SNEGSKA (reference sequence). The CDR3 consists of 15 residues. The ends lost 3 bases at V and 7 bases at J; junction bases unmatched: 10. In DNA, the CDR3 is TGCAGTGCTAGTCTCCTACTAGCGGGCGTGAATGAGCAGTTCTTC. It specifies CSASLLLAGVNEQFF.

This clonotype was counted a few times. The V call is TRBV7-9, the J call TRBJ2-5; 7 positions agree with TRBD2. V gave up 4 bases and J gave up 3 bases; unmatched junction bases: 8. This CDR3 is built from 15 residues. The V gene's germline CDR1 is SEHNR and CDR2 FQNEAQ (reference sequence). The CDR3 region has the DNA TGTGCCAGCAGCTCCATTACTAGCGCAAAAGAGACCCAGTACTTC. This codes for CASSSITSAKETQYF.

In its sample, this clonotype was seen a few times. The rearrangement links TRBV7-9 to TRBJ2-1, with D perhaps given as TRBD1 or TRBD2 (5 bases each). V lost 6 bases, J lost 10 bases, and 13 bases lay in between. CDR1 and CDR2 from the germline V gene are SEHNR and FQNEAQ (reference sequence). The length of the CDR3 is 12 residues. The CDR3 nucleotides are TGTGCCAGCAGGTTTGGGACGACCGAGCAGTTCTTC. It codes for CASRFGTTEQFF.

This clonotype was observed a handful of times. The chain recombines TRBV29-1 with TRBJ2-1, with a weak D call TRBD1 (6 bases). This CDR3 spans 14 amino acids. Per the germline V gene, CDR1 is SQVTM and CDR2 is ANQGSEA. V was pared by 4 bases and J by 8 bases, with 18 bases between. The CDR3, as DNA: TGCAGCGTTGTGACAGGAGTATTTGGCTATGAGCAGTTCTTC. Translated, it gives CSVVTGVFGYEQFF.

This clonotype appeared many times. The V and J genes are TRBV3-1 and TRBJ2-3; tentatively, D is TRBD2 (6 bases). Germline CDR1 is LGHDT and CDR2 is YNNKEL (reference sequence). Trimming removed 1 base from V and 1 base from J, with 9 bases in between. The CDR3 is 15 amino acids. This CDR3 reads CASSQVGGGTDTQYF. CDR3 DNA: TGTGCCAGCAGCCAAGTAGGCGGGGGCACAGATACGCAGTATTTT.

In this sample, this clonotype turned up many times. The chain carries TRBV29-1 and TRBJ2-5; 7 positions agree with TRBD1. CDR3 length: 14 amino acids. In germline, CDR1 is SQVTM, CDR2 ANQGSEA. V lost 8 bases, J lost 1 base, and 10 bases stayed unmatched. The CDR3 reads CSLIPGGFQETQYF. The CDR3 bases are TGCAGCCTTATACCAGGGGGTTTCCAAGAGACCCAGTACTTC.

Comment on this clonotype: A single base separates this from a much larger clone, so it may be a read error. The genes are TRBV11-2 and TRBJ2-2; D is ambiguous. V was cut by 7 bases and J by 4 bases, with 7 bases left in between. CDR1 is SGHAT and CDR2 is FQNNGV in the germline V gene. CDR3 length equals 12 residues. CDR3 loop: CASTIGTGELFF. In DNA form, the CDR3 reads TGTGCCAGCACCATAGGCACCGGGGAGCTGTTTTTT.

This clonotype was seen a handful of times. The J gene is TRBJ2-5, the V gene TRBV19, with 9 bases lining up with TRBD1. CDR1 LNHDA and CDR2 SQIVND come from the germline V gene (reference sequence). Trimming took 4 bases from V and 4 from J; bases not matched to a gene: 4. This CDR3 spans 14 amino acids. CDR3 sequence (DNA): TGTGCCAGTAGTAAACAGGGGGCAAGAGAGACCCAGTACTTC. Translated: CASSKQGARETQYF.

The gene calls are TRBV29-1 and TRBJ2-1, with D hard to call. This CDR3 region has 15 residues. V lost 7 bases, J lost 0 bases, and 16 bases lay in between. Germline V CDR1 and CDR2: SQVTM, ANQGSEA. CDR3 nucleotide sequence: TGCAGCGCTGAGAAAGAATTGAGCTCCTACAATGAGCAGTTCTTC. It specifies CSAEKELSSYNEQFF.

J is TRBJ2-2 and V is TRBV3-1, with 7 bases identical to TRBD2. CDR3 length equals 14 residues. Germline V gene lookup returns CDR1 LGHDT and CDR2 YNNKEL (reference sequence). The ends lost 8 bases at V and 6 bases at J; junction bases unmatched: 9. The CDR3 protein is CASHGGGRPGELFF. Written as DNA, the CDR3 is TGTGCCAGCCACGGGGGAGGGCGACCCGGGGAGCTGTTTTTT.

This clonotype was picked up many times. V usage is TRBV11-2 and J usage is TRBJ2-7; D might be TRBD2 (6 bases). CDR1 SGHAT and CDR2 FQNNGV come from the germline V gene. The CDR3 extends over 14 amino acids. The V gene lost 5 bases and the J gene lost 5 bases, with 16 bases spanning the gap. The CDR3 DNA is TGTGCCAGCAGCCCAGCGGGCGGAGGCCACGAGCAGTACTTC. It codes for CASSPAGGGHEQYF. The whole variable domain, remainder taken from reference TRBV11-2 and TRBJ2-7, is EAGVAQSPRYKIIEKRQSVAFWCNPISGHATLYWYQQILGQGPKLLIQFQNNGVVDDSQLPKDRFSAERLKGVDSTLKIQPAKLEDSAVYLCASSPAGGGHEQYFGPGTRLTVT.

As for this clonotype: Being one base from a much bigger clone, this may be a read error. The chain recombines TRBV10-3 with TRBJ2-7; D gene ambiguous. The CDR3 contains 12 residues. Germline V gene data show CDR1 as ENHRY and CDR2 as SYGVKD. CDR3 in DNA: TGTGCCACCAGTGTGGACGGTTACGAGCAGTACTTC. Translation: CATSVDGYEQYF.

This clonotype was picked up many times. The chain uses TRBV11-2 and TRBJ2-5, with a tentative D call TRBD2 (5 bases). V dropped 8 bases and J dropped 4 bases, with 17 bases sitting between them. Per the germline V gene, CDR1 is SGHAT and CDR2 is FQNNGV. The CDR3 totals 14 residues. CDR3 bases: TGTGCCAGCCAAAGCTGGAGGTCCGGAGAGACCCAGTACTTC. This gives the protein CASQSWRSGETQYF. The entire variable domain, with the rest obtained from reference TRBV11-2 and TRBJ2-5, is as follows: EAGVAQSPRYKIIEKRQSVAFWCNPISGHATLYWYQQILGQGPKLLIQFQNNGVVDDSQLPKDRFSAERLKGVDSTLKIQPAKLEDSAVYLCASQSWRSGETQYFGPGTRLLVL.

This rearrangement joins TRBV7-9 to TRBJ2-3, with D unresolved. Germline-derived CDR1 and CDR2 are SEHNR and FQNEAQ (reference sequence). The V gene lost 8 bases and the J gene lost 0 bases, with 3 bases spanning the gap. There are 11 residues in the CDR3. CDR3 loop: CASDSTDTQYF. The CDR3 DNA reads TGTGCCAGCGACAGCACAGATACGCAGTATTTT.

This clonotype has at least ten counts. V is TRBV12-3 or TRBV12-4 and J is TRBJ1-2; D is uncertain. The V gene lost 6 bases and the J gene lost 8 bases, with 16 bases spanning the gap. This CDR3 comprises 13 residues. CDR3 coding DNA: TGTGCCAGCAGCCCCCCGCCGGGCTACGGCTACACCTTC. Amino acids: CASSPPPGYGYTF.

In its sample, this clonotype was seen a few times. This rearrangement joins TRBV9 to TRBJ2-1, with 8 bases lining up with TRBD2. V was pared by 3 bases and J by 6 bases, with 8 bases of the junction left unmatched. CDR3 length: 15 residues. Germline CDR1 and CDR2: SGDLS and YYNGEE. This chain's CDR3 is CASSDSGTPSNEQFF. The CDR3 bases are TGTGCCAGCAGCGATAGCGGGACCCCATCCAATGAGCAGTTCTTC.

The rearrangement joins TRBV6-5 to TRBJ2-4; 8 bases fit TRBD1. The germline CDR1 and CDR2 sequences are MNHEY and SVGAGI. Unmatched junction bases numbered 25, after V lost 6 bases and J lost 0 bases. This CDR3 is 22 amino acids long. Written as DNA, the CDR3 is TGTGCCAGCAGGCACTTAAGACAGGGGAAAGGAGGGGGATATTTAGCCAAAAACATTCAGTACTTC. Its protein is CASRHLRQGKGGGYLAKNIQYF.

This sequence joins TRBV27 and TRBJ2-5; D is unresolved. CDR1 and CDR2 (germline): MNHEY, SMNVEV (reference sequence). The V gene lost 3 bases and the J gene lost 1 base, with 6 bases spanning the gap. The CDR3 contains 13 residues. DNA for the CDR3: TGTGCCAGCAGTTTCCTGAGCCAAGAGACCCAGTACTTC. Encoded protein: CASSFLSQETQYF.

The chain links TRBV7-9 to TRBJ2-6; D is tentatively TRBD1 or TRBD2 (5 bases each). CDR1 is SEHNR and CDR2 is FQNEAQ in the germline V gene (reference sequence). The CDR3 is 17 residues long. The V and J ends lost 0 bases and 0 bases respectively, with 9 bases between them. The CDR3 loop reads CASSLAGRSSGANVLTF. The CDR3 region has the DNA TGTGCCAGCAGCTTAGCGGGACGGAGCTCTGGGGCCAACGTCCTGACTTTC.

This clonotype was found many times. V usage is TRBV13 and J usage is TRBJ1-1, with D uncertain. Germline CDR1 reads PRHDT; CDR2 reads FYEKMQ (reference sequence). Trimming removed 6 bases at V and 1 base at J, with 9 bases between. The CDR3 runs 13 residues. The CDR3 DNA is TGTGCCAGCAGGTTACTGGGGAACACTGAAGCTTTCTTT. This encodes CASRLLGNTEAFF.

This sequence joins TRBV29-1 and TRBJ2-3; D assignment may be TRBD1 or TRBD2 (5 bases each). The length of the CDR3 is 13 residues. Germline V gives CDR1 SQVTM, CDR2 ANQGSEA. Trimming removed 7 bases from V and 4 bases from J, with 15 bases in between. The CDR3: CSAELWGPDTQYF. The CDR3 bases are TGCAGCGCCGAATTGTGGGGACCAGATACGCAGTATTTT.

The V gene is TRBV28, the J gene TRBJ1-1, with D tentatively TRBD1 (5 bases). Trimming left V 5 bases short and J 5 bases short, with 21 bases between. The CDR3 length is 16 residues. CDR1 MDHEN and CDR2 SYDVKM come from the germline V gene. The chain's CDR3 is CASSPTSRQRRTEAFF. The CDR3 coding sequence is TGTGCCAGCAGTCCGACTTCCCGACAGAGGCGGACTGAAGCTTTCTTT.

There are many counts of this clonotype. The rearrangement joins TRBV4-1 to TRBJ2-7; 7 bases agree with TRBD2. With V trimmed by 4 bases and J by 2 bases, 8 bases remained unmatched. The CDR3 loop spans 15 amino acids. The germline V gene encodes CDR1 MGHRA and CDR2 YSYEKL. The CDR3 DNA reads TGCGCCAGCAGCCTAGCGGGCTCGGACGCCTACGAGCAGTACTTC. Encoded protein: CASSLAGSDAYEQYF.